This TCR beta chain was observed in a study of STAT5B mutations in CD4+ large granular lymphocyte leukemia. General study results and limits: Main leukemic clonotypes were patient-specific, but around 25% appeared at low frequency elsewhere.

V lost 1 base and J lost 3, with 4 bases in between. This CDR3 is 13 amino acids long. Germline values: CDR1 SGHAT, CDR2 FQNNGV. Assay: immunoSEQ multiplex PCR; the TCRdb copy retains only in-frame clones and omits some. The sample carries around 33,000 clones, roughly 71% recorded once. Worth noting for this clone: Its antigen is unknown.

The specimen sequenced was CD4+ T cells from blood buffy coats. This chain links TRBV11-2 with TRBJ1-5; no definite D call. The clonotype comes from a human donor in good health. Here the CDR3 DNA reads TGTGCCAGCAGCTTAGTCGACAATCAGCCCCAGCATTTT. This encodes CASSLVDNQPQHF.